The 26 T cell receptor beta chains given below trace back to one sample, sequenced in a study of cytomegalovirus exposure and HLA in healthy donors. The PCR had 60 Vbeta and 13 Jbeta primers. The assay was immunoSEQ multiplex PCR, and TCRdb's table has in-frame clones only and misses some. The repertoire includes a few hundred thousand clones, 70% to 85% of them detected once, and 0.2% to 0.25% sits in the top ten. The sample consisted of PBMCs. The receptors were sampled from a girl aged 2 to 9 in good health and CMV-seronegative.

Concerning this clone itself: Other DNA sequences in the same sample also yield this CDR3. This chain uses TRBV5-1 with TRBJ2-7; 8 nucleotides align to TRBD2. The CDR3 runs to 13 residues. After removal of 5 bases from V and 3 bases from J, the junction contained 4 bases not matched to a gene. In germline, CDR1 is SGHRS, CDR2 YFSETQ. As DNA, the CDR3 is TGCGCCAGCAGGCTAGCGGGTGACTACGAGCAGTACTTC. The encoded protein is CASRLAGDYEQYF. Full variable domain (outside the CDR3, taken from reference TRBV5-1 and TRBJ2-7): KAGVTQTPRYLIKTRGQQVTLSCSPISGHRSVSWYQQTPGQGLQFLFEYFSETQRNKGNFPGRFSGRQFSNSRSEMNVSTLELGDSALYLCASRLAGDYEQYFGPGTRLTVT.

The genes are TRBV5-1 and TRBJ2-3; possibly TRBD2 for D (5 bases). Germline assignment: CDR1 SGHRS and CDR2 YFSETQ. CDR3 length: 16 amino acids. Trimming shortened V by 0 bases and J by 1 base, and 12 bases separated the two germline ends. CDR3 in DNA: TGCGCCAGCAGCTTGGATGGGAGCCTAGGCACAGATACGCAGTATTTT. As protein: CASSLDGSLGTDTQYF. The variable domain in full, with the rest retrieved from reference TRBV5-1 and TRBJ2-3, is KAGVTQTPRYLIKTRGQQVTLSCSPISGHRSVSWYQQTPGQGLQFLFEYFSETQRNKGNFPGRFSGRQFSNSRSEMNVSTLELGDSALYLCASSLDGSLGTDTQYFGPGTRLTVL.

The rearrangement uses TRBV19 and TRBJ1-5; no clear D gene. This CDR3 region has 13 residues. Germline values: CDR1 LNHDA, CDR2 SQIVND (reference sequence). The ends were cut back, 5 bases at V and 2 bases at J, with 7 bases in the middle. The CDR3 DNA is TGTGCCAGTAGTTCTACGGGCAATCAGCCCCAGCATTTT. Protein sequence: CASSSTGNQPQHF.

V gene TRBV9 combines with J gene TRBJ1-2; D might be TRBD1 (5 bases). Germline CDR1 SGDLS, CDR2 YYNGEE. Trimming took 3 bases from V and 6 from J, leaving 15 bases between them. This CDR3 region has 14 residues. The CDR3, as DNA: TGTGCCAGCAGCGATGGATGGGGGAGGAATGGCTACACCTTC. This encodes CASSDGWGRNGYTF.

The chain is built from TRBV5-6 and TRBJ1-1, with 7 bases aligning to TRBD1. CDR1 and CDR2 (germline): SGHDT, YYEEEE. The V and J ends lost 5 bases and 6 bases, in that order; junction bases with no gene match: 7. CDR3 length: 13 residues. The CDR3 DNA reads as TGTGCCAGCAGTCCTACAGGGGTAGCTGAAGCTTTCTTT. Translation: CASSPTGVAEAFF.

The chain couples TRBV6-5 to TRBJ2-5; the match to TRBD2 covers 10 bases. The V gene's germline CDR1 is MNHEY and CDR2 SVGAGI. The CDR3 loop spans 15 amino acids. The ends lost 8 bases at V and 2 bases at J; junction bases unmatched: 8. DNA for the CDR3: TGTGCCAGCGGAGCGGGGGGGCTGGGGCAAGAGACCCAGTACTTC. It encodes CASGAGGLGQETQYF.

The chain carries TRBV2 and TRBJ2-6; D is undetermined. CDR3 length: 16 amino acids. V was pared by 9 bases and J by 0 bases, with 15 bases between. CDR1 and CDR2 (germline): SNHLY, FYNNEI. The CDR3 spells CARLARRDSGANVLTF. Written as DNA, the CDR3 is TGTGCCAGGTTAGCAAGACGAGACTCTGGGGCCAACGTCCTGACTTTC.

V gene TRBV5-6 combines with J gene TRBJ1-2, with 8 bases matching TRBD1. Trimming took 4 bases from V and 4 from J; bases not matched to a gene: 12. This CDR3 comprises 16 residues. The germline gives CDR1 SGHDT, CDR2 YYEEEE. CDR3 in amino acids: CASSPPGQEPAYGYTF. The CDR3 bases are TGTGCCAGCAGCCCTCCGGGACAGGAGCCGGCCTATGGCTACACCTTC.

This sequence joins TRBV5-5 and TRBJ2-2; a weak D match, TRBD2 (5 bases). CDR1 and CDR2 from the germline V gene are SGHKS and YYEKEE (reference sequence). The V end lost 4 bases, the J end lost 6 bases, and 13 bases lay between the germline ends. The CDR3 loop spans 14 amino acids. The CDR3 coding sequence is TGTGCCAGCAGCCGACGGCCGGAGGCCGGGGAGCTGTTTTTT. It encodes CASSRRPEAGELFF. The full variable domain, its missing parts supplied by reference TRBV5-5 and TRBJ2-2, is DAGVTQSPTHLIKTRGQQVTLRCSPISGHKSVSWYQQVLGQGPQFIFQYYEKEERGRGNFPDRFSARQFPNYSSELNVNALLLGDSALYLCASSRRPEAGELFFGEGSRLTVL.

The chain joins TRBV2 to TRBJ1-1, with D perhaps matching TRBD1 (6 bases). The ends were cut back, 7 bases at V and 10 bases at J, with 16 bases in the middle. The CDR3 loop spans 12 amino acids. Germline CDR1 SNHLY, CDR2 FYNNEI. The CDR3 DNA reads as TGTGCCAGCAAGAGGGGGGAGGGTTTAGCTTTCTTT. Translation gives CASKRGEGLAFF.

The chain combines TRBV27 with TRBJ2-1; 11 positions match TRBD2. The CDR3 is 15 amino acids. Per germline, CDR1 MNHEY and CDR2 SMNVEV (reference sequence). V lost 5 bases, J lost 4 bases, and 4 bases stayed unmatched. The DNA for the CDR3 is TGTGCCAGCAGTCCCGGGACTAGCGGTTACAATGAGCAGTTCTTC. It specifies CASSPGTSGYNEQFF.

J is TRBJ1-2 and V is TRBV13; no firm D call. V was shortened by 5 bases and J by 3 bases, with 19 bases between the two germline ends. The germline CDR1 and CDR2 sequences are PRHDT and FYEKMQ (reference sequence). This CDR3 has 16 residues. This CDR3 is CASSPWVEGPDYGYTF. The CDR3 nucleotides are TGTGCCAGCAGCCCCTGGGTTGAGGGCCCTGACTATGGCTACACCTTC.

The rearrangement joins TRBV5-6 to TRBJ2-7, with TRBD1 identical over 11 bases. The CDR3 contains 14 residues. Germline V gives CDR1 SGHDT, CDR2 YYEEEE. V trimming: 3 bases; J trimming: 3 bases; junction bases outside the gene matches: 2. The CDR3 DNA sequence: TGTGCCAGCAGCTGGGGACAGGGGGGCTACGAGCAGTACTTC. It encodes CASSWGQGGYEQYF. Combining the CDR3 with reference TRBV5-6 and TRBJ2-7 gives the whole variable domain DAGVTQSPTHLIKTRGQQVTLRCSPKSGHDTVSWYQQALGQGPQFIFQYYEEEERQRGNFPDRFSGHQFPNYSSELNVNALLLGDSALYLCASSWGQGGYEQYFGPGTRLTVT.

CDR3 amino acids: CASSFRGTDTQYF. CDR3 nucleotide sequence: TGTGCCAGCAGTTTTCGGGGCACAGATACGCAGTATTTT. The chain recombines TRBV27 with TRBJ2-3; D not certain. This CDR3 has 13 amino acids. The germline V and J ends were trimmed by 3 bases and 1 base, with 5 bases remaining between them. Germline V gene sequence: CDR1 MNHEY, CDR2 SMNVEV (reference sequence).

The chain recombines TRBV6-5 with TRBJ1-6, with D possibly TRBD1 on 6 matching bases. The CDR3 runs to 14 residues. Germline CDR1 reads MNHEY; CDR2 reads SVGAGI. The V and J ends lost 2 bases and 10 bases respectively, with 12 bases between them. As DNA, the CDR3 is TGTGCCAGCAGTTACGGGGACAAGACCTCACCCCTCCACTTT. Its translation: CASSYGDKTSPLHF.

The rearrangement links TRBV7-3 to TRBJ2-7; 9 nucleotides line up with TRBD1. The CDR3 is 16 residues long. Germline V gene data show CDR1 as SGHTA and CDR2 as FQGTGA. V was clipped by 1 base and J by 11 bases; unmatched bases: 15. Here the CDR3 reads CASSLNHQAGTGIKYF. Here the CDR3 DNA reads TGTGCCAGCAGCTTAAATCACCAAGCCGGGACAGGGATTAAGTACTTC. The variable domain in full, with the rest retrieved from reference TRBV7-3 and TRBJ2-7, is GAGVSQTPSNKVTEKGKYVELRCDPISGHTALYWYRQSLGQGPEFLIYFQGTGAADDSGLPNDRFFAVRPEGSVSTLKIQRTERGDSAVYLCASSLNHQAGTGIKYFGPGTRLTVT.

The chain couples TRBV10-3 to TRBJ1-1; tentative D call: TRBD1 (6 bases). CDR3 length: 15 amino acids. CDR1 is ENHRY and CDR2 is SYGVKD in the germline V gene. Trimming shortened V by 4 bases and J by 3 bases, and 15 bases separated the two germline ends. CDR3 DNA sequence: TGTGCCATCAGTGGATTTACAGGGTCAGACACTGAAGCTTTCTTT. Translating it yields CAISGFTGSDTEAFF.

This chain uses TRBV5-4 with TRBJ2-3; TRBD2 matches 8 bases. V trimming: 0 bases; J trimming: 8 bases; junction bases outside the gene matches: 17. CDR1 and CDR2 from the germline V gene are SGHNT and YYREEE (reference sequence). The CDR3 sequence is 18 residues long. For the CDR3, the DNA is TGTGCCAGCAGCTTGGGGTTGGGGTCGGAAACGGGAGGGGCTACGCAGTATTTT. Its translation: CASSLGLGSETGGATQYF. The full variable domain, its missing parts supplied by reference TRBV5-4 and TRBJ2-3, is ETGVTQSPTHLIKTRGQQVTLRCSSQSGHNTVSWYQQALGQGPQFIFQYYREEENGRGNFPPRFSGLQFPNYSSELNVNALELDDSALYLCASSLGLGSETGGATQYFGPGTRLTVL.

This chain connects TRBV29-1 to TRBJ1-1; no clear D gene. V was shortened by 4 bases and J by 3 bases, with 6 bases between the two germline ends. CDR1 SQVTM and CDR2 ANQGSEA come from the germline V gene. CDR3 length equals 11 residues. In DNA, the CDR3 is TGCAGCGTTGCGGCGGACACTGAAGCTTTCTTT. As protein: CSVAADTEAFF. The full variable domain, completed using reference TRBV29-1 and TRBJ1-1, is SAVISQKPSRDICQRGTSLTIQCQVDSQVTMMFWYRQQPGQSLTLIATANQGSEATYESGFVIDKFPISRPNLTFSTLTVSNMSPEDSSIYLCSVAADTEAFFGQGTRLTVV.

This chain links TRBV2 with TRBJ2-3; 9 bases align to TRBD2. There are 15 residues in the CDR3. Germline CDR1 reads SNHLY; CDR2 reads FYNNEI. J lost 0 bases, V lost 4 bases, and 2 bases had no gene match. The CDR3 DNA is TGTGCCAGCAGTGGACTAGCGGCTAGCACAGATACGCAGTATTTT. Amino acid sequence: CASSGLAASTDTQYF.

The sample holds one count of this clone. This chain joins TRBV5-4 and TRBJ1-2; TRBD1 is a possible D gene (5 bases). The V gene lost 4 bases and the J gene lost 4 bases, with 11 bases spanning the gap. Looked up from germline, CDR1 is SGHNT and CDR2 is YYREEE (reference sequence). This CDR3 has 13 residues. Here the CDR3 DNA reads TGTGCCAGCAGCCCCCGGACACCCTATGGCTACACCTTC. Translating gives CASSPRTPYGYTF.

The V and J genes are TRBV13 and TRBJ2-7, with no clear D. The CDR3 runs 12 residues. Deletions cut 3 bases from V and 6 bases from J, with 9 bases between. CDR1 is PRHDT and CDR2 is FYEKMQ in the germline V gene (reference sequence). The CDR3 nucleotides read TGTGCCAGCAGCTTTAGAAACCCCGAGCAGTACTTC. Residues: CASSFRNPEQYF.

The rearrangement joins TRBV2 to TRBJ2-7, with TRBD2 matching 8 bases. V lost 3 bases, J lost 5 bases, and 6 bases stayed unmatched. There are 14 residues in the CDR3. Per the germline V gene, CDR1 is SNHLY and CDR2 is FYNNEI. The CDR3 loop is CASSEAGGLDEQYF. The CDR3 DNA reads TGTGCCAGCAGTGAGGCGGGGGGTTTGGACGAGCAGTACTTC. Full variable domain (missing parts from reference TRBV2 and TRBJ2-7): EPEVTQTPSHQVTQMGQEVILRCVPISNHLYFYWYRQILGQKVEFLVSFYNNEISEKSEIFDDQFSVERPDGSNFTLKIRSTKLEDSAMYFCASSEAGGLDEQYFGPGTRLTVT.

The chain combines TRBV7-9 with TRBJ2-3; 7 bases are a match to TRBD2. Germline values: CDR1 SEHNR, CDR2 FQNEAQ (reference sequence). There are 14 residues in the CDR3. J was trimmed by 2 bases and V by 3 bases; bases with no gene match: 2. The CDR3 DNA reads as TGTGCCAGCAGCTTTGCGGGGGACACAGATACGCAGTATTTT. Translated, it gives CASSFAGDTDTQYF.

The CDR3: CASTGLAGIPSTDTQYF. The CDR3 DNA sequence: TGCGCCAGCACTGGACTAGCGGGGATTCCTAGCACAGATACGCAGTATTTT. This chain joins TRBV4-1 and TRBJ2-3; 12 positions match TRBD2. The V segment lost 7 bases and the J segment 0 bases; nucleotides outside the gene matches: 8. Germline-derived CDR1 and CDR2 are MGHRA and YSYEKL. The CDR3 is 17 amino acids.

The J gene is TRBJ2-7, the V gene TRBV10-3, with 8 bases that match TRBD2. This CDR3 contains 12 residues. CDR1 ENHRY and CDR2 SYGVKD come from the germline V gene. J was trimmed by 3 bases and V by 6 bases; bases with no gene match: 1. CDR3 protein: CAIRREGYEQYF. The CDR3, as DNA: TGTGCCATCAGACGGGAGGGCTACGAGCAGTACTTC.